Below, 19 T cell receptor beta chains from the same sample are listed, as sequenced in a study of identical twins. From the 5' RACE reads, TCRdb called clonotypes with MiXCR, one entry per CDR3 protein. The sample includes about 200,000 distinct CDR3 sequences, around a tenth of them seen just once. Sequenced sample: memory (CD45RO+) T cells sorted from blood. The origin of the receptors is a young woman in good health.

This chain connects TRBV24-1 to TRBJ2-1; D tentatively reads TRBD1 or TRBD2 (5 bases each). Trimming cost V 1 base and J 8 bases, with 11 bases left between them. The CDR3 contains 14 residues. CDR1 is KGHDR and CDR2 is SFDVKD in the germline V gene. The CDR3: CATSDFSQGDEQFF. CDR3 coding DNA: TGTGCCACCAGTGATTTTAGTCAGGGAGATGAGCAGTTCTTC.

This clonotype was observed a handful of times. Here the CDR3 DNA reads TGTGCCAGCAGCTTAGTTGACAGGAAGGACACTGAAGCTTTCTTT. It is translated as CASSLVDRKDTEAFF. The chain joins TRBV7-9 to TRBJ1-1, with D possibly matching TRBD1 (6 bases). Trimming left V 1 base short and J 3 bases short, with 12 bases between. The CDR3 has 15 residues. Germline V gene data show CDR1 as SEHNR and CDR2 as FQNEAQ (reference sequence). The full variable domain, its missing parts supplied by reference TRBV7-9 and TRBJ1-1, is DTGVSQNPRHKITKRGQNVTFRCDPISEHNRLYWYRQTLGQGPEFLTYFQNEAQLEKSRLLSDRFSAERPKGSFSTLEIQRTEQGDSAMYLCASSLVDRKDTEAFFGQGTRLTVV.

The chain combines TRBV30 with TRBJ1-2; D not resolved. The CDR3 extends over 13 amino acids. The germline V gene encodes CDR1 GTSNPN and CDR2 SVGIG (reference sequence). Trimming shortened V by 4 bases and J by 0 bases, and 9 bases separated the two germline ends. This CDR3 is CAWTDLTNYGYTF. The CDR3 DNA reads TGTGCCTGGACGGACCTTACTAACTATGGCTACACCTTC.

This clonotype was counted between two and nine times. This chain links TRBV10-3 with TRBJ2-1; 9 nucleotides line up with TRBD2. J lost 8 bases, V lost 4 bases, and 6 bases had no gene match. The CDR3 runs 14 residues. Germline lookup yields CDR1 ENHRY and CDR2 SYGVKD. The CDR3 DNA is TGTGCCATCAGTGGATCTAGCGGGACGGATGAGCAGTTCTTC. Protein product: CAISGSSGTDEQFF.

This chain connects TRBV7-2 to TRBJ2-3; the D gene is possibly TRBD1 (6 bases). The CDR3 covers 16 residues. Germline lookup yields CDR1 SGHTA and CDR2 FQGNSA. Trimming cost V 4 bases and J 1 base, with 15 bases left between them. The CDR3 sequence: CASSSPMGHRTDTQYF. CDR3 coding DNA: TGTGCCAGCAGCTCCCCGATGGGACACCGCACAGATACGCAGTATTTT.

To note about this clonotype: Its ends do not fully match the called genes, so a read error is possible. This sequence joins TRBV6-2 or TRBV6-3 and TRBJ2-7; weak D call: TRBD2 (6 bases). Per germline, CDR1 MNHEY and CDR2 SVGEGT. The CDR3 has 13 amino acids. In nucleotides, the CDR3 is TGTGCCAACAGTCCTTACGGGAGCTACGAGCAGTACTTC. It encodes CANSPYGSYEQYF.

This clonotype was recorded many times. The chain uses TRBV24-1 and TRBJ2-3, with TRBD2 matching 9 bases. Germline CDR1 and CDR2: KGHDR and SFDVKD. CDR3 length equals 15 residues. V trimming: 3 bases; J trimming: 5 bases; junction bases outside the gene matches: 5. This chain's CDR3 is CATSDPGTSLDTQYF. DNA for the CDR3: TGTGCCACCAGTGATCCAGGGACTAGCCTAGATACGCAGTATTTT.

This clonotype was recorded at least ten times. The chain uses TRBV12-3 or TRBV12-4 and TRBJ1-1; no reliable D call. The V end was cut by 6 bases, the J end by 1 base, with 12 bases between. This CDR3 is built from 14 residues. The CDR3 sequence: CASSPLWGNTEAFF. For the CDR3, the DNA is TGTGCCAGCAGCCCCCTCTGGGGGAACACTGAAGCTTTCTTT.

This clonotype was observed a few times. This chain connects TRBV9 to TRBJ2-3; D perhaps matches TRBD2 (6 bases). The CDR3 spans 16 residues. Germline V gene lookup returns CDR1 SGDLS and CDR2 YYNGEE. The germline V and J ends were trimmed by 4 bases and 0 bases, with 15 bases remaining between them. For the CDR3, the DNA is TGTGCCAGCAGCCCGTACCCGGGGGAGAGCACAGATACGCAGTATTTT. As protein: CASSPYPGESTDTQYF. The full variable domain, with the rest looked up from reference TRBV9 and TRBJ2-3, is DSGVTQTPKHLITATGQRVTLRCSPRSGDLSVYWYQQSLDQGLQFLIQYYNGEERAKGNILERFSAQQFPDLHSELNLSSLELGDSALYFCASSPYPGESTDTQYFGPGTRLTVL.

This clonotype was detected ten times or more. The chain uses TRBV5-6 and TRBJ2-3; weak D call: TRBD2 (6 bases). Germline-derived CDR1 and CDR2 are SGHDT and YYEEEE. V gave up 4 bases and J gave up 3 bases, with 18 bases separating them. The length of the CDR3 is 16 residues. CDR3 sequence (DNA): TGTGCCAGCAGCGTCTGGACTACCGTCGTTACAGATACGCAGTATTTT. Translated, it gives CASSVWTTVVTDTQYF.

The V and J genes are TRBV6-1 and TRBJ2-7; D may be TRBD2 (7 bases). V lost 5 bases and J 4 bases, leaving 15 bases between the germline ends. This CDR3 spans 14 amino acids. Germline CDR1 is MNHNS and CDR2 is SASEGT. In DNA form, the CDR3 reads TGTGCCAGCAGTCCACAGGGAGGGGCATACGAGCAGTACTTC. This translates into CASSPQGGAYEQYF.

This clonotype was counted a single time. V usage is TRBV14 and J usage is TRBJ1-2, with D unresolved. Germline V CDR1 and CDR2: SGHDN, FVKESK. The CDR3 consists of 12 residues. Trimming removed 1 base from V and 6 bases from J, with 6 bases in between. Written as DNA, the CDR3 is TGTGCCAGCAGCCAAGTCCAGAATGGCTACACCTTC. Translating gives CASSQVQNGYTF.

This sequence joins TRBV9 and TRBJ2-1, with unresolved D. This CDR3 comprises 16 residues. Trimming removed 4 bases at V and 0 bases at J, with 14 bases between. Looked up from germline, CDR1 is SGDLS and CDR2 is YYNGEE. As DNA, the CDR3 is TGTGCCAGCAGCCCTCGGGCGTCGAGCTCCTACAATGAGCAGTTCTTC. This sequence encodes CASSPRASSSYNEQFF. Combining the CDR3 with reference TRBV9 and TRBJ2-1 gives the whole variable domain DSGVTQTPKHLITATGQRVTLRCSPRSGDLSVYWYQQSLDQGLQFLIQYYNGEERAKGNILERFSAQQFPDLHSELNLSSLELGDSALYFCASSPRASSSYNEQFFGPGTRLTVL.

This clonotype has just a few counts. V and J are TRBV20-1 and TRBJ1-1, with D tentatively TRBD1 (5 bases). The CDR3 loop spans 14 amino acids. Germline V CDR1 and CDR2: DFQATT, SNEGSKA (reference sequence). Trimming left V 3 bases short and J 1 base short, with 12 bases between. Here the CDR3 reads CSASQGRRNTEAFF. The CDR3 region has the DNA TGCAGTGCTAGCCAGGGCCGGAGGAACACTGAAGCTTTCTTT.

At least ten counts were recorded for this clonotype. The chain combines TRBV5-8 with TRBJ2-3; 7 positions agree with TRBD2. V shed 3 bases and J 5 bases; nucleotides not matched to a gene: 9. The CDR3 extends over 15 amino acids. Germline-derived CDR1 and CDR2 are SGHTS and YDEGEE. CDR3 sequence (DNA): TGTGCCAGCAGCTCCGGATCGGGAGGACTAGATACGCAGTATTTT. Translation: CASSSGSGGLDTQYF.

The CDR3 DNA follows: TGCAGTGTCCTAGGGACCTCAAGGGGCACTGAAGCTTTCTTT. Translating gives CSVLGTSRGTEAFF. The rearrangement joins TRBV20-1 to TRBJ1-1, with D possibly TRBD1 on 5 matching bases. Germline CDR1 and CDR2: DFQATT and SNEGSKA (reference sequence). The CDR3 has 14 residues. Trimming removed 7 bases at V and 4 bases at J, with 19 bases between.

This clonotype was seen ten or more times. The CDR3 DNA reads TGTGCCAGCAGCCTAACCGGCCGCTACTCTCAAGAGACCCAGTACTTC. The encoded protein is CASSLTGRYSQETQYF. The chain has TRBV7-2 and TRBJ2-5; D gene unclear. Deletions cut 5 bases from V and 2 bases from J, with 18 bases between. CDR3 size: 16 residues. Per the germline V gene, CDR1 is SGHTA and CDR2 is FQGNSA.

There are many counts of this clonotype. The V and J genes are TRBV6-5 and TRBJ1-2, with D uncertain. Trimming shortened V by 0 bases and J by 3 bases, and 11 bases separated the two germline ends. The CDR3 is made up of 15 amino acids. Germline V gives CDR1 MNHEY, CDR2 SVGAGI. This CDR3 is CASSYSNGIDYGYTF. CDR3 coding DNA: TGTGCCAGCAGTTACTCGAACGGAATAGACTATGGCTACACCTTC.

The genes are TRBV5-1 and TRBJ2-3, with 7 positions matching TRBD2. V trimming: 4 bases; J trimming: 2 bases; junction bases outside the gene matches: 7. From germline, CDR1 is SGHRS and CDR2 YFSETQ. CDR3 length: 15 amino acids. The CDR3 spells CASSPSGPSTDTQYF. The CDR3 bases are TGCGCCAGCAGCCCTAGCGGACCTTCCACAGATACGCAGTATTTT.